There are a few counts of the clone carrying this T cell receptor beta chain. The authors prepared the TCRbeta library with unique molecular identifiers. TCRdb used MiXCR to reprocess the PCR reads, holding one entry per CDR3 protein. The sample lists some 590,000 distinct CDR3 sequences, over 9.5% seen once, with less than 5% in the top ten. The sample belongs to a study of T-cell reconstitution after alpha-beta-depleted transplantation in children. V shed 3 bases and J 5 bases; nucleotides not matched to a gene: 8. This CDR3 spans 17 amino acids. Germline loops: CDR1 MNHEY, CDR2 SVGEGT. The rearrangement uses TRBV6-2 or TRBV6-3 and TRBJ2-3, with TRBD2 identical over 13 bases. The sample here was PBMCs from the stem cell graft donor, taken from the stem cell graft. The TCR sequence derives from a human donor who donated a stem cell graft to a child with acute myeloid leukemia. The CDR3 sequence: CASSYTPTSGGRDTQYF. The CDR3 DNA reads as TGTGCCAGCAGTTATACACCGACTAGCGGGGGGAGAGATACGCAGTATTTT.